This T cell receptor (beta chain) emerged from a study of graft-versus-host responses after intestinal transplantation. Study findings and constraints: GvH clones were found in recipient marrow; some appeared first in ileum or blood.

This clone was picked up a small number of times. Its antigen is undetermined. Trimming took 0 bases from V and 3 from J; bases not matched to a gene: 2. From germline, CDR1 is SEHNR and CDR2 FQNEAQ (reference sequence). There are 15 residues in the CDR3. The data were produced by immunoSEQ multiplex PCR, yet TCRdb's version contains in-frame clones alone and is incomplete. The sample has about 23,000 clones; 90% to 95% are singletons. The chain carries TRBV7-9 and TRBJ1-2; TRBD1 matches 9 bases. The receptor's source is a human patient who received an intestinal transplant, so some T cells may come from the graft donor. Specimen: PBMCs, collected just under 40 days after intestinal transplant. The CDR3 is CASSLAGQGYYGYTF. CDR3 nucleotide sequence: TGTGCCAGCAGCTTAGCGGGACAGGGATACTATGGCTACACCTTC.